The rows below give T cell receptor beta chains drawn from one sample of a study of cytomegalovirus exposure and HLA in healthy donors. Sequencing was performed with immunoSEQ multiplex PCR; in TCRdb, only in-frame clones are kept and a portion is missing. Of around 170,000 clones detected, 85% appear once; the ten largest clones hold about 17%. Sequencing was performed on PBMCs. Receptor source: a man aged 18 to 30 in good health and CMV-seropositive. CDR3s include the opening cysteine and the closing phenylalanine or tryptophan. The D gene is left open where the match is weak. Not all rows give a size; the values are once, few, many and, for expanded clones, a class.

v_call: TRBV5-6
clone_size: NA
d_call: TRBD1
j_call: TRBJ2-1
cdr3_aa: CASSQTGRNEQFF
cdr3_nt: TGTGCCAGCAGCCAGACAGGGCGCAATGAGCAGTTCTTC

v_call: TRBV6-1
clone_size: NA
d_call: NA
j_call: TRBJ1-2
cdr3_aa: CASSDATVLPGYTF
cdr3_nt: TGTGCCAGCAGTGATGCAACAGTCCTGCCTGGCTACACCTTC

v_call: TRBV30
clone_size: NA
d_call: TRBD2
j_call: TRBJ2-3
cdr3_aa: CAWSVLAGSTDTQYF
cdr3_nt: TGTGCCTGGAGTGTCCTAGCGGGCAGCACAGATACGCAGTATTTT

v_call: TRBV27
clone_size: NA
d_call: NA
j_call: TRBJ1-4
cdr3_aa: CASSLYTGLNEKLFF
cdr3_nt: TGTGCCAGCAGTTTATATACAGGCCTTAATGAAAAACTGTTTTTT

v_call: TRBV5-1
clone_size: NA
d_call: NA
j_call: TRBJ2-7
cdr3_aa: CASSLGTGGYEQYF
cdr3_nt: TGCGCCAGCAGCTTGGGTACCGGGGGCTACGAGCAGTACTTC

v_call: TRBV5-4
clone_size: NA
d_call: NA
j_call: TRBJ2-1
cdr3_aa: CASSFPGGGYNEQFF
cdr3_nt: TGTGCCAGCAGCTTTCCCGGGGGTGGCTACAATGAGCAGTTCTTC

v_call: TRBV28
clone_size: NA
d_call: TRBD1
j_call: TRBJ2-7
cdr3_aa: CASRGTGSLGEQYF
cdr3_nt: TGTGCCAGCCGCGGGACAGGCAGTTTGGGCGAGCAGTACTTC

v_call: TRBV15
clone_size: NA
d_call: NA
j_call: TRBJ1-5
cdr3_aa: CATSRDLGEGQPQHF
cdr3_nt: TGTGCCACCAGCAGAGATCTAGGGGAGGGTCAGCCCCAGCATTTT

v_call: TRBV10-3
clone_size: NA
d_call: NA
j_call: TRBJ2-7
cdr3_aa: CATRDGGQSSYEQYF
cdr3_nt: TGTGCCACCAGGGACGGAGGACAGTCCTCCTACGAGCAGTACTTC

v_call: TRBV28
clone_size: NA
d_call: TRBD1
j_call: TRBJ1-2
cdr3_aa: CASSIAYRGHTF
cdr3_nt: TGTGCCAGCAGTATAGCTTACAGGGGACACACCTTC

v_call: TRBV15
clone_size: NA
d_call: TRBD2
j_call: TRBJ2-3
cdr3_aa: CATSRDRSGGADTQYF
cdr3_nt: TGTGCCACCAGCAGAGATCGAAGCGGGGGGGCAGATACGCAGTATTTT

v_call: TRBV4-2
clone_size: NA
d_call: TRBD2
j_call: TRBJ2-7
cdr3_aa: CASSQLAGAADEQYF
cdr3_nt: TGTGCCAGCAGCCAACTAGCGGGTGCCGCCGACGAGCAGTACTTC

v_call: TRBV11-2
clone_size: NA
d_call: NA
j_call: TRBJ2-3
cdr3_aa: CASSLVLRDTQYF
cdr3_nt: TGTGCCAGCAGCTTAGTTCTGAGAGATACGCAGTATTTT

v_call: TRBV28
clone_size: NA
d_call: NA
j_call: TRBJ1-6
cdr3_aa: CASSSTPPGSYNSPLHF
cdr3_nt: TGTGCCAGCAGTTCCACCCCGCCAGGCTCCTATAATTCACCCCTCCACTTT

v_call: TRBV2
clone_size: once
d_call: TRBD2
j_call: TRBJ2-5
cdr3_aa: CASSEARASGRETQYF
cdr3_nt: TGTGCCAGCAGTGAAGCAAGGGCTAGCGGGAGAGAGACCCAGTACTTC

v_call: TRBV5-1
clone_size: NA
d_call: NA
j_call: TRBJ1-1
cdr3_aa: CASSYSPGNTEAFF
cdr3_nt: TGCGCCAGCAGCTACTCCCCGGGGAACACTGAAGCTTTCTTT

v_call: TRBV25-1
clone_size: NA
d_call: TRBD2
j_call: TRBJ2-3
cdr3_aa: CASSPAGAPTDTQYF
cdr3_nt: TGTGCCAGCAGTCCGGCGGGAGCCCCCACAGATACGCAGTATTTT

v_call: TRBV27
clone_size: few
d_call: NA
j_call: TRBJ1-2
cdr3_aa: CASSPATMGYGYTF
cdr3_nt: TGTGCCAGCAGCCCCGCGACTATGGGGTATGGCTACACCTTC

v_call: TRBV18
clone_size: NA
d_call: NA
j_call: TRBJ2-2
cdr3_aa: CASSPQGETSGELFF
cdr3_nt: TGTGCCAGCTCACCTCAGGGTGAGACATCCGGGGAGCTGTTTTTT

v_call: TRBV11-2
clone_size: NA
d_call: NA
j_call: TRBJ2-7
cdr3_aa: CASSFGGRTYEQYF
cdr3_nt: TGTGCCAGCAGCTTCGGAGGGAGAACCTACGAGCAGTACTTC

v_call: TRBV4-2
clone_size: once
d_call: TRBD2
j_call: TRBJ2-7
cdr3_aa: CASSQESGGRANLYEQYF
cdr3_nt: TGTGCCAGCAGCCAAGAGTCGGGCGGGAGGGCCAACCTTTACGAGCAGTACTTC

v_call: TRBV30
clone_size: few
d_call: NA
j_call: TRBJ2-5
cdr3_aa: CAWTWGDGETQYF
cdr3_nt: TGTGCCTGGACATGGGGGGATGGCGAGACCCAGTACTTC

v_call: TRBV27
clone_size: NA
d_call: NA
j_call: TRBJ2-3
cdr3_aa: CASSPSVYPDTQYF
cdr3_nt: TGTGCCAGCAGTCCCTCGGTGTATCCAGATACGCAGTATTTT

v_call: TRBV5-1
clone_size: NA
d_call: TRBD1
j_call: TRBJ1-2
cdr3_aa: CASSEGQENYGYTF
cdr3_nt: TGCGCCAGCAGCGAGGGACAGGAGAACTATGGCTACACCTTC

v_call: TRBV5-8
clone_size: NA
d_call: TRBD1
j_call: TRBJ2-5
cdr3_aa: CASIRGQGWETQYF
cdr3_nt: TGTGCCAGCATCAGGGGACAGGGGTGGGAGACCCAGTACTTC

v_call: TRBV2
clone_size: once
d_call: NA
j_call: TRBJ2-3
cdr3_aa: CASSPDYTQYF
cdr3_nt: TGTGCCAGCAGCCCAGACTATACGCAGTATTTT

v_call: TRBV23-1
clone_size: once
d_call: TRBD1
j_call: TRBJ1-5
cdr3_aa: CASRGDRARNQPQHF
cdr3_nt: TGCGCCAGCAGAGGGGACAGGGCCCGCAATCAGCCCCAGCATTTT

v_call: TRBV27
clone_size: NA
d_call: NA
j_call: TRBJ1-3
cdr3_aa: CASSPGAASWSSGNTIYF
cdr3_nt: TGTGCCAGCAGCCCTGGGGCAGCAAGTTGGAGCTCTGGAAACACCATATATTTT

v_call: TRBV2
clone_size: NA
d_call: TRBD2
j_call: TRBJ2-1
cdr3_aa: CAILAGGKPYNEQFF
cdr3_nt: TGTGCCATACTAGCGGGGGGCAAACCTTACAATGAGCAGTTCTTC

v_call: TRBV6-1
clone_size: NA
d_call: TRBD1
j_call: TRBJ2-7
cdr3_aa: CASSEITGGSYEQYF
cdr3_nt: TGTGCCAGCAGTGAAATAACAGGGGGCTCCTACGAGCAGTACTTC

v_call: TRBV5-6
clone_size: NA
d_call: TRBD2
j_call: TRBJ2-1
cdr3_aa: CASSFGLAGGFNEQFF
cdr3_nt: TGTGCCAGCAGTTTCGGACTAGCGGGGGGTTTCAATGAGCAGTTCTTC